The T cell receptor beta chain under discussion was sequenced for a study of shared clonotypes between healthy human individuals. For every subset, genomic DNA was evenly distributed across several immunoSEQ plates. TCRdb's table, derived via immunoSEQ multiplex PCR, lists solely in-frame clones and lacks some. The repertoire holds around 1.4 million clones, with around 98.5% as singletons. With 5 bases removed from V and 0 bases from J, the gap between germline ends came to 14 bases. CDR1 and CDR2 (germline): LNHDA, SQIVND (reference sequence). The CDR3 is 15 amino acids. As concerns this clone: What it binds is not known.

Findings and limits, study-wide: Roughly 5% of naive CD4 clonotypes were common to a handful of donors. Only blood underwent sampling, and tissue repertoires likely differ.

Caucasian adults living in Nashville, Tennessee, provided all samples. The chain employs TRBV19 and TRBJ2-7; a weak D match, TRBD1 (6 bases). The sequenced sample was naive CD4+ T cells sorted from blood. Subset indicated: CD45RA+ positively selected. The clonotype comes from a man aged 25-45 years in good health. CDR3: CASSSRQESSYEQYF. As DNA, the CDR3 is TGTGCCAGTAGTTCACGACAGGAGAGCTCCTACGAGCAGTACTTC.